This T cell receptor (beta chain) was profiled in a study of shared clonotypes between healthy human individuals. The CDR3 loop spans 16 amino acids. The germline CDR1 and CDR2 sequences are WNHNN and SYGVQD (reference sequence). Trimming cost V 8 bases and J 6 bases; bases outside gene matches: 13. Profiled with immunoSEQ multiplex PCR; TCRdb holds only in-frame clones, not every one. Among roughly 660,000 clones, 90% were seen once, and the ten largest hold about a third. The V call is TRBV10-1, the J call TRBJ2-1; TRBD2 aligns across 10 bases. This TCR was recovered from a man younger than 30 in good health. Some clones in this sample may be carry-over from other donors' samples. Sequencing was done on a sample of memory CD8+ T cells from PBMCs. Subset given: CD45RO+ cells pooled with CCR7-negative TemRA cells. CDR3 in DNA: TGCGCCAGCGCCCTGGGCCGAAGCGGGAGGGCCAATGAGCAGTTCTTC. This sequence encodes CASALGRSGRANEQFF.